The present TCR beta chain was sequenced within a study of blood T cells in healthy people across ages. Broader study findings: There were more naive CD4+ cells and higher diversity in long-lived donors than in aged donors.

CDR3 size: 15 residues. Trimming left V 4 bases short and J 0 bases short, with 10 bases between. Germline V gene lookup returns CDR1 LGHDT and CDR2 YNNKEL (reference sequence). A second about 7 to 12 cycle PCR used barcoded and J-beta primers. Each cDNA was tagged by a template-switch adaptor containing 12 random nucleotides. TCRdb ran MiXCR on the 5' RACE reads and lists one entry per CDR3 protein. The sample includes fewer than 1.5 million distinct CDR3 sequences, approximately 38% of them seen just once. Concerning this clonotype itself: As yet, its antigen is unknown.

With each sample, at least 5.5 micrograms of total RNA were extracted. The rearrangement joins TRBV3-1 to TRBJ1-3; no clear D. What was sequenced was blood. The receptor was derived from a woman between 18 and 30 years old in good health. CDR3 bases: TGTGCCAGCAGCCCGGGCGGCAACTCTGGAAACACCATATATTTT. This codes for CASSPGGNSGNTIYF.